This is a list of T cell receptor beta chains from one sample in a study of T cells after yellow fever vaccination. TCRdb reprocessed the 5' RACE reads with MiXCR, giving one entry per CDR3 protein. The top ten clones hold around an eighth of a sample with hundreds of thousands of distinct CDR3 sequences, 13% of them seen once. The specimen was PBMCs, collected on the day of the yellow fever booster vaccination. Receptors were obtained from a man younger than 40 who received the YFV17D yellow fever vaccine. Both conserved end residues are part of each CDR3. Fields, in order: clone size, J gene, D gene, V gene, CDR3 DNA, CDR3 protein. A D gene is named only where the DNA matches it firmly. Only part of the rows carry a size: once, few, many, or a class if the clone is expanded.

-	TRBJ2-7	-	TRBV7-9	TGTGCCAGCAGCCAGGTGGCAGGGTTCCAACAGTACTTC	CASSQVAGFQQYF
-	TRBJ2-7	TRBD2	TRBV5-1	TGCGCCAGCAGCACGGGACTAGCGGTGGGGAACGAGCAGTACTTC	CASSTGLAVGNEQYF
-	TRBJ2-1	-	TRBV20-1	TGCAGTGCTAGAGTTAACTACTACAATGAGCAGTTCTTC	CSARVNYYNEQFF
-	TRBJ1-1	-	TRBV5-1	TGCGCCAGCAGCCCTGGTAGAACTGAAGCTTTCTTT	CASSPGRTEAFF
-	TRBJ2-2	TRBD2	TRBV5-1	TGCGCCAGCAGCTTTCCACGAAGCGGGATTAACACCGGGGAGCTGTTTTTT	CASSFPRSGINTGELFF
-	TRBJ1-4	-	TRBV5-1	TGCGCCAGCAGCACGGGGAAAGGTGAAAAACTGTTTTTT	CASSTGKGEKLFF
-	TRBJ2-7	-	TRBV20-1	TGCAGTGCTGATGGAGGGTACGGGTTGTTTGACGAGCAGTACTTC	CSADGGYGLFDEQYF
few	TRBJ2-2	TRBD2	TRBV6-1	TGTGCCAGCAATATGGCGGGAGGATTCACCGGGGAGCTGTTTTTT	CASNMAGGFTGELFF
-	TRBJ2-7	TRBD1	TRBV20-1	TGCAGTGCTGCCGGAGAGTGGGGCAGGGGGCACTACGAGCAGTACTTC	CSAAGEWGRGHYEQYF
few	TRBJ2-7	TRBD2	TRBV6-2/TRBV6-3	TGTGCCAGCAGTCCCCATACTAGCGGGAGCGACTACGAGCAGTACTTC	CASSPHTSGSDYEQYF
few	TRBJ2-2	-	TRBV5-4	TGTGCCAGCAGCTTGGGGGCAGGGTCTCCCACCGGGGAGCTGTTTTTT	CASSLGAGSPTGELFF
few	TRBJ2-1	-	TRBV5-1	TGCGCCAGCAGCCTGGGGGACGCGCCGTATTACAATGAGCAGTTCTTC	CASSLGDAPYYNEQFF
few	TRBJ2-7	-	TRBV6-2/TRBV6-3	TGTGCCAGCAGTTACTCGACCTCTGGTTTTGGTGGGAGCGCGCGGTACGAGCAGTACTTC	CASSYSTSGFGGSARYEQYF
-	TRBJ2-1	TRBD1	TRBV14	TGTGCCAGCAGCCCCCGGGACAGGCCTTTCAATGAGCAGTTCTTC	CASSPRDRPFNEQFF